These 11 T cell receptor beta chains were sequenced from one sample in a study of PD-L1 blockade in urothelial cancer. Specified time point: pretreatment peripheral blood. Sequencing was performed with immunoSEQ multiplex PCR; in TCRdb, only in-frame clones are kept and a portion is missing. The table has about 86,000 clones, approximately 87% seen once. The starting material was PBMCs, obtained around atezolizumab (anti-PD-L1) treatment. The receptor set was obtained from a man between 60 and 75 years old with urothelial cancer.

The chain is built from TRBV18 and TRBJ2-2; D is undetermined. CDR3 length: 15 residues. Germline-derived CDR1 and CDR2 are KGHSH and LQKENI. Deletions cut 2 bases from V and 1 base from J, with 8 bases between. For the CDR3, the DNA is TGTGCCAGCTCACCAACGAGAGGGAACACCGGGGAGCTGTTTTTT. This codes for CASSPTRGNTGELFF.

This clone was counted a single time. This chain links TRBV7-3 with TRBJ2-1, with TRBD1 as a possible D gene (6 bases). Germline CDR1 is SGHTA and CDR2 is FQGTGA. The CDR3 has 14 amino acids. V was cut by 5 bases and J by 5 bases, with 13 bases left in between. The CDR3 DNA reads as TGTGCCAGCAGCGCATCTGGACAGAACAATGAGCAGTTCTTC. Amino acids: CASSASGQNNEQFF.

The chain joins TRBV2 to TRBJ2-1; TRBD1 matches 8 bases. The V segment lost 7 bases and the J segment 0 bases; nucleotides outside the gene matches: 5. Per germline, CDR1 SNHLY and CDR2 FYNNEI. This CDR3 is 15 amino acids long. The CDR3 is CASTKGQGSYNEQFF. In DNA form, the CDR3 reads TGTGCCAGCACCAAAGGACAGGGCTCCTACAATGAGCAGTTCTTC. Together with reference TRBV2 and TRBJ2-1, the CDR3 gives the full variable domain: EPEVTQTPSHQVTQMGQEVILRCVPISNHLYFYWYRQILGQKVEFLVSFYNNEISEKSEIFDDQFSVERPDGSNFTLKIRSTKLEDSAMYFCASTKGQGSYNEQFFGPGTRLTVL.

The V call is TRBV7-3, the J call TRBJ2-3, with 14 nucleotides matching TRBD2. After removal of 5 bases from V and 5 bases from J, the junction contained 6 bases not matched to a gene. CDR3 length: 16 amino acids. CDR1 is SGHTA and CDR2 is FQGTGA in the germline V gene. The CDR3 DNA sequence: TGTGCCAGCAGCCATCGACTAGCGGGGGGGCAAGATACGCAGTATTTT. This sequence encodes CASSHRLAGGQDTQYF.

This clone was seen a single time. The chain employs TRBV23-1 and TRBJ2-1; TRBD2 aligns across 10 bases. TRBV23-1 is classed as an ORF, of uncertain function. Trimming cost V 3 bases and J 9 bases; bases outside gene matches: 11. The CDR3 sequence is 16 residues long. For the CDR3, the DNA is TGCGCCAGCAGTCACCCTAGCGGGAGATATGAGAGTGAGCAGTTCTTC. It is translated as CASSHPSGRYESEQFF.

The chain uses TRBV2 and TRBJ1-3; unclear D gene. Trimming removed 2 bases from V and 0 bases from J, with 8 bases in between. The germline V gene encodes CDR1 SNHLY and CDR2 FYNNEI. This CDR3 is built from 15 residues. The CDR3 DNA follows: TGTGCCAGCAGTGAATCCCCACTCTCTGGAAACACCATATATTTT. Translation: CASSESPLSGNTIYF.

This clone appeared a few times. The V call is TRBV28, the J call TRBJ1-2; no firm D call. From germline, CDR1 is MDHEN and CDR2 SYDVKM. This CDR3 spans 12 amino acids. V lost 1 base and J 6 bases, leaving 6 bases between the germline ends. CDR3 nucleotides: TGTGCCAGCAGTTTATCCGGGAATGGCTACACCTTC. Its protein product is CASSLSGNGYTF.

The chain carries TRBV18 and TRBJ1-5, with 9 bases identical to TRBD1. V shed 6 bases, J shed 4 bases, and the junction held 7 bases outside the gene matches. Germline-derived CDR1 and CDR2 are KGHSH and LQKENI. This CDR3 is 15 amino acids long. The CDR3 nucleotides are TGTGCCAGCTCGCCGTCGGGGACAGGGAATCAGCCCCAGCATTTT. Amino acids: CASSPSGTGNQPQHF.

The rearrangement links TRBV4-2 to TRBJ1-2; no definite D call. This CDR3 has 14 residues. The V and J ends lost 0 bases and 7 bases respectively, with 12 bases between them. Per germline, CDR1 LGHNA and CDR2 YNFKEQ. DNA of the CDR3: TGTGCCAGCAGCCAAGATGGTCGGGTAGGTGGCTACACCTTC. Protein: CASSQDGRVGGYTF.

This chain uses TRBV5-8 with TRBJ2-7; 7 bases match TRBD1. This CDR3 has 16 amino acids. Germline V gene lookup returns CDR1 SGHTS and CDR2 YDEGEE. Trimming removed 5 bases from V and 2 bases from J; junction bases left unmatched: 13. CDR3 bases: TGTGCCAGCAGTTCTTCCGGGACAGTAGTAACCTACGAGCAGTACTTC. This sequence encodes CASSSSGTVVTYEQYF.

The chain uses TRBV30 and TRBJ2-7; 8 nucleotides align to TRBD1. The CDR3 length is 14 residues. Germline CDR1 is GTSNPN and CDR2 is SVGIG (reference sequence). The junction had 7 bases not matched to a gene; V was cut back by 3 bases and J by 3 bases. The CDR3 reads CAWRSRDRLYEQYF. The CDR3 region has the DNA TGTGCCTGGAGGAGTCGGGACAGGCTCTACGAGCAGTACTTC.